The present T cell receptor beta chain was sequenced within a study of T cell responses to AZD1222 COVID-19 vaccine. Whole-study results and caveats: Mostly white British, mostly female donors; authors suggested clonal diversity may be underestimated. Sampled repertoires all dated from after the peak T cell response.

Repertoires were generated with immunoSEQ multiplex PCR, while TCRdb's copy carries only in-frame clones and drops some. This sample's table reports over 120,000 clones. Notes on this clone: Antigen specificity is unknown.

The CDR3 is 14 amino acids. The germline V and J ends were trimmed by 0 bases and 0 bases, with 7 bases remaining between them. CDR1 is SGHRS and CDR2 is YFSETQ in the germline V gene. The sequencing input was peripheral blood. V usage is TRBV5-1 and J usage is TRBJ2-7; D remains ambiguous. This TCR was recovered from an adult in good health. The CDR3 DNA is TGCGCCAGCAGCTTGGACTGGAGCTCCTACGAGCAGTACTTC. This gives the protein CASSLDWSSYEQYF.